A single sample is the source of the 5 T cell receptor beta chains below, sequenced in a study of blood T cells in healthy people across ages. Alongside a J-beta primer mix, a sample-barcoded 5' primer served in a second PCR lasting roughly 7 to 12 cycles. TCRdb used MiXCR to reprocess the 5' RACE reads, holding one entry per CDR3 protein. The repertoire consists of some 1,500,000 distinct CDR3 sequences, with 42% occurring once and the leading ten covering about 4.1%. The source material was blood. These receptors came from a woman under 30 in good health.

The rearrangement joins TRBV2 to TRBJ2-7, with 9 nucleotides matching TRBD2. The V segment lost 3 bases and the J segment 4 bases; nucleotides outside the gene matches: 4. CDR1 SNHLY and CDR2 FYNNEI come from the germline V gene. CDR3 length: 14 residues. The CDR3: CASSEGSGRYEQYF. CDR3 DNA sequence: TGTGCCAGCAGTGAGGGTAGCGGGAGATACGAGCAGTACTTC.

For this clonotype: A much larger clone is a single base away; this may be a read error. This chain links TRBV19 with TRBJ2-5; maybe TRBD1 (6 bases). From germline, CDR1 is LNHDA and CDR2 SQIVND (reference sequence). V was shortened by 6 bases and J by 11 bases, with 25 bases between the two germline ends. The CDR3 loop spans 15 amino acids. The CDR3 DNA follows: TGTGCCAGTAGGGAACCGGGACATGATTACAATGAGCAGTACTTC. Translating it yields CASREPGHDYNEQYF.

This chain uses TRBV3-1 with TRBJ2-5; D uncertain. The CDR3 totals 11 residues. From germline, CDR1 is LGHDT and CDR2 YNNKEL (reference sequence). V was trimmed by 2 bases and J by 7 bases, leaving 5 bases between them. The CDR3 region has the DNA TGTGCCAGCAGCCAATCGGTGACCCAGTACTTC. Its protein is CASSQSVTQYF.

The V call is TRBV6-6, the J call TRBJ1-2; TRBD1 aligns across 7 bases. CDR3 length: 14 residues. In germline, CDR1 is MNHNY, CDR2 SVGAGI (reference sequence). V was clipped by 5 bases and J by 8 bases; unmatched bases: 11. Written as DNA, the CDR3 is TGTGCCAGCAGTAAGGGGGCCTCTTCTTGGGGCTACACCTTC. Protein sequence: CASSKGASSWGYTF.

This clonotype was recorded once. The chain has TRBV4-3 and TRBJ2-2; D remains unclear. V gave up 1 base and J gave up 10 bases, with 10 bases separating them. The CDR3 runs to 13 residues. The germline gives CDR1 LGHNA, CDR2 YSLEER. CDR3 nucleotides: TGCGCCAGCAGCCAAGGACCGCGACTGGAGCTGTTTTTT. This sequence encodes CASSQGPRLELFF.